What follows describes a single T cell receptor (beta chain). Its antigen is not identified. The data were taken from a study of cytomegalovirus exposure and HLA in healthy donors. The germline V gene encodes CDR1 SQVTM and CDR2 ANQGSEA. This CDR3 comprises 16 residues. With 1 base clipped from V and 0 bases from J, the junction kept 6 bases outside the gene matches. Points from the study as a whole: Later analysis showed most CMV-associated TCR beta chains appearing HLA-restricted. A missense DCLRE1C variant was associated with V- and J-gene trimming of TCR beta chains in a later analysis, and an independent cohort replicated the association.

PCR primers comprised 60 Vbeta and 13 Jbeta primers. TCRdb keeps only in-frame clones here, not all; method: immunoSEQ multiplex PCR. Seen here are fewer than 200,000 clones, approximately 72% observed once, and the top ten hold more than 2.5%. Source material: PBMCs. The V and J genes are TRBV29-1 and TRBJ2-1; 7 bases align to TRBD2. This receptor was taken from a female donor in good health and CMV-seronegative. The CDR3 bases are TGCAGCGTTGAAGCGGGAGGCCCGAGCTCCTACAATGAGCAGTTCTTC. Translation: CSVEAGGPSSYNEQFF.